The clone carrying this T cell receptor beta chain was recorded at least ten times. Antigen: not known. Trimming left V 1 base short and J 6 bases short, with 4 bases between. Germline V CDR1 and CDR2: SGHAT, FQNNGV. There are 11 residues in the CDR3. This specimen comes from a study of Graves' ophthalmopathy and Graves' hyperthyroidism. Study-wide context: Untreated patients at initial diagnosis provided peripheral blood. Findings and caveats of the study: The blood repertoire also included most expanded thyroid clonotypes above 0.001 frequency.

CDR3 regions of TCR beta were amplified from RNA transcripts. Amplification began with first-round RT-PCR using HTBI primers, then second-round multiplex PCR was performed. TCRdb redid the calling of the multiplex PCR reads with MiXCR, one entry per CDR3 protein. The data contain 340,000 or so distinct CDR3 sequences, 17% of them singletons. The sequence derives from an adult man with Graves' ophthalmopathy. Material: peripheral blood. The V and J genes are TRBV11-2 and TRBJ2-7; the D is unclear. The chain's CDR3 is CASSLVVEQYF. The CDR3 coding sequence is TGTGCCAGCAGCTTAGTTGTCGAGCAGTACTTC. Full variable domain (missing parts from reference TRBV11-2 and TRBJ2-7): EAGVAQSPRYKIIEKRQSVAFWCNPISGHATLYWYQQILGQGPKLLIQFQNNGVVDDSQLPKDRFSAERLKGVDSTLKIQPAKLEDSAVYLCASSLVVEQYFGPGTRLTVT.